The 28 T cell receptor beta chains presented below share a single source sample, sequenced in a study of blood T cells in healthy people across ages. A second roughly 7 to 12 cycle PCR used barcoded and J-beta primers. TCRdb reprocessed the 5' RACE reads with MiXCR, giving one entry per CDR3 protein. The table has around 1,800,000 distinct CDR3 sequences, about two fifths seen once. Sequenced input: blood. These receptors came from a human donor in good health.

Comments on this clonotype: A much more abundant neighbour one base away suggests this may be a read error. This sequence joins TRBV15 and TRBJ2-6; no reliable D call. The V end lost 10 bases, the J end lost 0 bases, and 13 bases lay between the germline ends. Germline CDR1 is LNHNV and CDR2 is YYDKDF (reference sequence). The CDR3 loop spans 15 amino acids. The CDR3 nucleotides read TGTGCCATCGGAGACGGTTACTCTGGGGCCAACGTCCTGACTTTC. It translates to CAIGDGYSGANVLTF. The variable domain in full, with the rest retrieved from reference TRBV15 and TRBJ2-6, is DAMVIQNPRYQVTQFGKPVTLSCSQTLNHNVMYWYQQKSSQAPKLLFHYYDKDFNNEADTPDNFQSRRPNTSFCFLDIRSPGLGDTAMYLCAIGDGYSGANVLTFGAGSRLTVL.

This clonotype appeared a few times. The chain carries TRBV28 and TRBJ2-7; D is undetermined. V was shortened by 6 bases and J by 0 bases, with 9 bases between the two germline ends. CDR1 is MDHEN, CDR2 SYDVKM, per germline. This CDR3 comprises 13 residues. Here the CDR3 DNA reads TGTGCCAGCAGGGATCCCAGCTCCTACGAGCAGTACTTC. The encoded protein is CASRDPSSYEQYF.

This clonotype was counted only a few times. The chain carries TRBV25-1 and TRBJ2-7, with D hard to call. V was trimmed by 2 bases and J by 2 bases, leaving 13 bases between them. The CDR3 has 15 residues. Germline V gene sequence: CDR1 MGHDK, CDR2 SYGVNS. The CDR3 protein is CASSEISGRAYEQYF. In nucleotides, the CDR3 is TGTGCCAGCAGTGAAATTTCGGGCCGAGCCTACGAGCAGTACTTC.

V is TRBV20-1 and J is TRBJ2-7, with TRBD1 identical over 8 bases. The CDR3 runs 12 residues. In germline, CDR1 is DFQATT, CDR2 SNEGSKA (reference sequence). Germline trimming cut 7 bases from V and 9 bases from J; bases unmatched to any gene: 11. CDR3 nucleotide sequence: TGCAGTGTTACGGACAGGGCCCACGGGCAGTACTTC. This translates into CSVTDRAHGQYF.

In its sample, this clonotype was seen many times. J is TRBJ1-2 and V is TRBV12-3 or TRBV12-4; possible D gene TRBD1, 5 bases. The ends were cut back, 1 base at V and 4 bases at J, with 16 bases in the middle. The CDR3 runs to 16 residues. The CDR3 region is CASSLGLLGVGYGYTF. In nucleotides, the CDR3 is TGTGCCAGCAGTTTAGGTTTATTAGGGGTTGGCTATGGCTACACCTTC.

This sequence joins TRBV20-1 and TRBJ2-7; TRBD1 or TRBD2 may be the D gene (5 bases each). The CDR3 totals 12 residues. V was clipped by 6 bases and J by 0 bases, with 9 bases between them. CDR1 is DFQATT, CDR2 SNEGSKA, per germline (reference sequence). The CDR3 spells CSAAGSSYEQYF. CDR3 nucleotides: TGCAGTGCGGCAGGGAGCTCCTACGAGCAGTACTTC.

This chain uses TRBV7-2 with TRBJ2-1, with a weak D call TRBD1 (5 bases). The CDR3 covers 16 residues. Germline lookup yields CDR1 SGHTA and CDR2 FQGNSA. The V gene lost 1 base and the J gene lost 0 bases, with 10 bases spanning the gap. The CDR3 region is CASSLGWGSSYNEQFF. CDR3 coding DNA: TGTGCCAGCAGCTTAGGATGGGGCAGCTCCTACAATGAGCAGTTCTTC.

This clonotype was observed a handful of times. The chain employs TRBV7-2 and TRBJ1-6; D unclear. Between the trimmed V and J ends, which lost 1 base and 7 bases, there was a span of 11 bases. The CDR3 is 15 amino acids. Germline V gene data show CDR1 as SGHTA and CDR2 as FQGNSA. CDR3: CASSLGLGYNSPLHF. For the CDR3, the DNA is TGTGCCAGCAGCTTAGGTCTGGGCTACAATTCACCCCTCCACTTT.

This clonotype was seen only a few times. The chain couples TRBV7-2 to TRBJ2-3; 9 nucleotides align to TRBD2. The junction had 5 bases not matched to a gene; V was cut back by 0 bases and J by 4 bases. CDR3 length equals 16 residues. Germline CDR1 SGHTA, CDR2 FQGNSA. For the CDR3, the DNA is TGTGCCAGCAGCTTAGCTAGCGGGGGAGGCGCAGATACGCAGTATTTT. Residues: CASSLASGGGADTQYF.

This clonotype has a handful of counts. The chain uses TRBV5-6 and TRBJ1-3; D gene uncertain. Deletions cut 0 bases from V and 2 bases from J, with 9 bases between. CDR1 SGHDT and CDR2 YYEEEE come from the germline V gene. CDR3 size: 15 residues. CDR3 amino acids: CASSLGAITGNTIYF. In DNA, the CDR3 is TGTGCCAGCAGCTTGGGGGCAATAACTGGAAACACCATATATTTT.

This rearrangement joins TRBV9 to TRBJ2-5; 9 nucleotides match TRBD2. V lost 2 bases to trimming and J lost 3 bases; unmatched junction nucleotides: 5. This CDR3 is built from 15 residues. Per germline, CDR1 SGDLS and CDR2 YYNGEE. CDR3 region: CASSVGTSLKETQYF. The CDR3 nucleotides are TGTGCCAGCAGCGTTGGGACTAGCTTAAAAGAGACCCAGTACTTC.

The chain employs TRBV20-1 and TRBJ1-1; TRBD1 might be the D (5 bases). Germline V gives CDR1 DFQATT, CDR2 SNEGSKA (reference sequence). The CDR3 is 14 amino acids. V was trimmed by 1 base and J by 1 base, leaving 10 bases between them. The CDR3 coding sequence is TGCAGTGCTAGAGGTACTCAGGGGAACACTGAAGCTTTCTTT. It encodes CSARGTQGNTEAFF.

A word on this clonotype: The limits of the CDR3 on the DNA are not certain, so only TCRdb's listed CDR3 is given. V gene TRBV29-1 combines with J gene TRBJ2-3; the table's D call TRBD1 went unverified against the DNA. With termini counted, the CDR3 has 13 amino acids. The germline V gene encodes CDR1 SQVTM and CDR2 ANQGSEA. The CDR3 protein is CSVGRGITDTQCF.

Remarks on this clonotype: A much more abundant neighbour one base away suggests this may be a read error. The rearrangement links TRBV29-1 to TRBJ2-5; 12 bases fit TRBD1. The CDR3 consists of 15 residues. Trimming removed 7 bases from V and 2 bases from J; junction bases left unmatched: 8. Germline V gives CDR1 SQVTM, CDR2 ANQGSEA. The DNA for the CDR3 is TGCAGCGCCGGGACAGGGGGCGACACTCAAGAGACCCAGTACTTC. Protein sequence: CSAGTGGDTQETQYF.

This clonotype occurred a few times. At one end the junction does not follow the germline gene, possibly because of a read error. The chain uses TRBV4-3 and TRBJ2-7; 7 bases are shared with TRBD1. The germline V gene has CDR1 LGHNA and CDR2 YSLEER. The CDR3 is made up of 14 amino acids. The CDR3 DNA sequence: TGCGCTAGCAGCCACCTACAGGGGTGGTACGAGCAGTACTTC. It is translated as CASSHLQGWYEQYF.

The gene calls are TRBV29-1 and TRBJ2-2, with TRBD1 as a possible D gene (5 bases). CDR1 SQVTM and CDR2 ANQGSEA come from the germline V gene. The CDR3 length is 12 residues. V lost 7 bases and J lost 6, with 12 bases in between. The CDR3 region is CSAGTGAGELFF. The CDR3 DNA sequence: TGCAGCGCCGGTACAGGAGCCGGGGAGCTGTTTTTT.

The CDR3 region is CASSQVGGSVTRAFF. CDR3 nucleotides: TGTGCCAGCAGCCAAGTGGGTGGCTCCGTTACTAGAGCTTTCTTT. The chain couples TRBV3-1 to TRBJ1-1, with no clear D. Trimming removed 1 base from V and 10 bases from J, with 19 bases in between. CDR1 LGHDT and CDR2 YNNKEL come from the germline V gene (reference sequence). The CDR3 sequence is 15 residues long. Drawing the rest from reference TRBV3-1 and TRBJ1-1, the complete variable domain is DTAVSQTPKYLVTQMGNDKSIKCEQNLGHDTMYWYKQDSKKFLKIMFSYNNKELIINETVPNRFSPKSPDKAHLNLHINSLELGDSAVYFCASSQVGGSVTRAFFGQGTRLTVV.

The chain combines TRBV12-3 or TRBV12-4 with TRBJ2-4; D perhaps matches TRBD2 (7 bases). The end of the DNA is better explained by TRBJ2-5, so the J call may be wrong. The length of the CDR3 is 15 residues. The CDR3, as DNA: TGTGCCAGCAGTCCCGGCCGGGGGGCACAAGAGACCCAGTACTTC. Residues: CASSPGRGAQETQYF.

V usage is TRBV10-3 and J usage is TRBJ1-1; D not resolved. Germline CDR1 reads ENHRY; CDR2 reads SYGVKD. With 0 bases removed from V and 0 bases from J, the gap between germline ends came to 11 bases. The CDR3 loop spans 16 amino acids. The CDR3 is CAISESTSTMNTEAFF. The CDR3, as DNA: TGTGCCATCAGTGAGTCGACCAGTACCATGAACACTGAAGCTTTCTTT.

V and J are TRBV12-3 or TRBV12-4 and TRBJ2-3, with 15 bases that match TRBD2. The CDR3 runs 21 residues. The trim removed 5 bases at V and 2 bases at J, leaving 17 bases unmatched. CDR3 sequence reads: CASSDILPGLAGGSTTDTQYF. The CDR3, as DNA: TGTGCCAGCAGTGACATACTACCGGGACTAGCGGGGGGTTCAACCACAGATACGCAGTATTTT.

This rearrangement joins TRBV18 to TRBJ2-1; D is perhaps TRBD1 (5 bases). V lost 6 bases to trimming and J lost 7 bases, with 19 bases between them. Germline values: CDR1 KGHSH, CDR2 LQKENI. CDR3 length: 15 amino acids. CDR3 loop: CASSSTAQTINEQFF. The CDR3 DNA follows: TGTGCCAGCTCGTCGACAGCCCAAACCATAAATGAGCAGTTCTTC.

This clonotype was counted at least ten times. This chain connects TRBV10-3 to TRBJ2-5; TRBD1 matches 7 bases. Germline CDR1 and CDR2: ENHRY and SYGVKD. The junction had 6 bases not matched to a gene; V was cut back by 0 bases and J by 2 bases. CDR3 size: 16 residues. This chain's CDR3 is CAISESWSGGQETQYF. The CDR3 DNA is TGTGCCATCAGTGAGTCATGGTCAGGGGGTCAAGAGACCCAGTACTTC.

V gene TRBV2 combines with J gene TRBJ1-1, with D perhaps TRBD1 (6 bases). This CDR3 is 14 amino acids long. From germline, CDR1 is SNHLY and CDR2 FYNNEI. V gave up 6 bases and J gave up 1 base, with 12 bases separating them. In DNA, the CDR3 is TGTGCCAGCAGCAGACAGGTTACGAACACTGAAGCTTTCTTT. It encodes CASSRQVTNTEAFF.

A few counts support this clonotype. This chain links TRBV29-1 with TRBJ2-7; the D gene is possibly TRBD2 (6 bases). This CDR3 has 12 amino acids. Between the trimmed V and J ends, which lost 7 bases and 6 bases, there was a span of 16 bases. CDR1 and CDR2 from the germline V gene are SQVTM and ANQGSEA. The CDR3 loop reads CSAPGDGGEQYF. CDR3 DNA sequence: TGCAGCGCCCCGGGGGACGGGGGCGAGCAGTACTTC.

This clonotype appeared once. The chain recombines TRBV7-8 with TRBJ2-1; 7 bases map to TRBD2. CDR1 is SGHVS and CDR2 is FQNEAQ in the germline V gene. V gave up 3 bases and J gave up 7 bases; unmatched junction bases: 21. This CDR3 contains 19 residues. The CDR3 DNA sequence: TGTGCCAGCAGCTTGGGAGGGACTCCCCTGGATCTGCACGGGAATGAGCAGTTCTTC. Residues: CASSLGGTPLDLHGNEQFF.

About this clonotype itself: A much larger clonotype is one base distant, so this may be a read error. The gene calls are TRBV7-2 and TRBJ2-1, with a possible D match to TRBD2 (6 bases). V was pared by 1 base and J by 9 bases, with 10 bases between. The CDR3 is 13 amino acids. Germline V CDR1 and CDR2: SGHTA, FQGNSA. The DNA of the CDR3 is TGTGCCAGCAGCTTAGAAATGGGAGGTGAGCAGTTCTTC. This gives the protein CASSLEMGGEQFF.

The chain uses TRBV6-6 and TRBJ2-6; TRBD2 is a possible D gene (6 bases). CDR1 is MNHNY, CDR2 SVGAGI, per germline (reference sequence). This CDR3 spans 17 amino acids. V gave up 2 bases and J gave up 0 bases, with 11 bases separating them. CDR3 in DNA: TGTGCCAGCAGTTACCCGGGGGACCTCTCTGGGGCCAACGTCCTGACTTTC. As protein: CASSYPGDLSGANVLTF.

This clonotype was seen more than once but under ten times. This rearrangement joins TRBV12-3 or TRBV12-4 to TRBJ1-2; TRBD1 matches at 10 bases. V lost 6 bases, J lost 8 bases, and 6 bases stayed unmatched. The CDR3 has 13 amino acids. CDR3 loop: CASRQTGGRGYTF. DNA of the CDR3: TGTGCCAGCAGACAGACAGGGGGCCGGGGCTACACCTTC.